The table lists the clone carrying this T cell receptor (beta chain) with a count of one. Original handling: Reference gene primer amplification gave nucleated cell count estimates. Libraries were prepared by immunoSEQ multiplex PCR; TCRdb keeps only in-frame clonotypes and omits some of them. From that table come the V and J calls and clone size; the DNA was used to work out D and trimming. The data contain tens of thousands of clones, approximately 85% of them singletons. The data originate from a study of blood T cell repertoires in COVID-19. About the study: The samples span acute and convalescent COVID-19 from the United States, Italy and Spain. Sources were T cells, B-cell-depleted T cells, or PBMCs; the material itself was cDNA or gDNA.

The sequence was collected from a human donor in a cohort sampled during active COVID-19. Sample: peripheral blood.

The DNA of the CDR3 is TGCGCCAGCAGCTTGTATGGGCAGGGGATCACCTACGAGCAGTACTTC. Translating gives CASSLYGQGITYEQYF. V gene TRBV5-1 combines with J gene TRBJ2-7; D possibly corresponds to TRBD1 (6 bases). Deletions cut 1 base from V and 2 bases from J, with 16 bases between. The CDR3 runs 16 residues. Per the germline V gene, CDR1 is SGHRS and CDR2 is YFSETQ.